A selection of T cell receptor beta chains follows, all from one sample in a study of graft-versus-host responses after intestinal transplantation. Profiling relied on immunoSEQ multiplex PCR, and the TCRdb table lists in-frame clones only, not all of them. Altogether some 66,000 clones are present, about nine tenths being singletons, with the ten largest covering more than 1.5%. Material: ileum tissue, obtained around 350 days after transplant. The receptors come from a human patient who received an intestinal transplant, so some T cells may come from the graft donor. Both conserved end residues are part of each CDR3. Clone size is given for some rows only: seen once, a few or many times, or a class if the clone is expanded.

J | V | size | CDR3
TRBJ2-3 | TRBV2 | . | CASSLDPTSGATSTDTQYF
TRBJ2-7 | TRBV4-1 | . | CASSQWDTYEQYF
TRBJ2-3 | TRBV14 | . | CASSQERGSTDTQYF
TRBJ2-3 | TRBV5-1 | . | CASSLQSTDTQYF
TRBJ1-1 | TRBV4-3 | . | CASSQDRNTEAFF
TRBJ1-3 | TRBV5-1 | . | CASSLGTVGNTIYF
TRBJ1-5 | TRBV19 | . | CASSIGAGGRPQHF
TRBJ2-4 | TRBV18 | . | CASSPPAGGYF
TRBJ2-7 | TRBV2 | medium-sized | CASSEAHGLLYEQYF
TRBJ2-2 | TRBV4-1 | . | CASSQDGLAGDTGELFF
TRBJ1-4 | TRBV6-5 | few | CASSALGKGNEKLFF
TRBJ1-3 | TRBV28 | . | CASSLSHRRDSGNTIYF
TRBJ2-7 | TRBV28 | . | CASSLVVLNSEQYF
TRBJ2-1 | TRBV18 | . | CASSTRGDNEQFF
TRBJ2-3 | TRBV6-1 | . | CASSEARSRVADTQYF
TRBJ1-2 | TRBV5-6 | . | CASSFSVNGYTF
TRBJ1-4 | TRBV2 | . | CASSEGRTGMEKLFF
TRBJ1-1 | TRBV2 | . | CASSLRGLVGDEAFF
TRBJ2-7 | TRBV5-1 | . | CASSLGGKDYEQYF
TRBJ2-5 | TRBV28 | . | CASSTRDRGETQYF
TRBJ1-1 | TRBV27 | . | CASSFFGGRSAEAFF
TRBJ2-1 | TRBV19 | . | CASSMFGSISYNEQFF
TRBJ2-2 | TRBV6-5 | few | CASRLRGPGSGELFF
TRBJ2-7 | TRBV18 | . | CASSRGRGEQYF
TRBJ2-2 | TRBV2 | . | CASSDDRAGELFF
TRBJ1-5 | TRBV7-9 | . | CASSSTVSNQPQHF
TRBJ2-1 | TRBV11-2 | . | CASSLFRLSSYNEQFF
TRBJ1-1 | TRBV6-5 | . | CASSWTGGGTEAFF
TRBJ1-5 | TRBV6-5 | . | CASSYSSGGGPPQHF
TRBJ2-5 | TRBV5-1 | . | CASRLSALGRETQYF
TRBJ2-5 | TRBV5-1 | . | CASSFGGGETQYF
TRBJ2-7 | TRBV4-1 | . | CASSRLGSSAEQYF
TRBJ1-4 | TRBV6-1 | . | CASSEFSEPNEKLFF
TRBJ2-2 | TRBV28 | . | CASSPDGGTGKVWNTGELFF
TRBJ2-1 | TRBV6-5 | . | CASSWGSGSYNEQFF
TRBJ2-7 | TRBV11-1 | . | CASSLTGERGYEQYF
TRBJ2-2 | TRBV6-6 | . | CASSWGVNTGELFF
TRBJ2-5 | TRBV2 | . | CASSVEGETQYF
TRBJ2-1 | TRBV7-3 | . | CASSPNLAGGPRNEQFF
TRBJ2-1 | TRBV30 | . | CAWSADEQFF
TRBJ1-2 | TRBV7-3 | . | CASSSGTASNYGYTF
TRBJ2-7 | TRBV11-1 | . | CASSSPGQGAYEQYF
TRBJ2-5 | TRBV27 | . | CASSLDSQETQYF
TRBJ1-2 | TRBV6-5 | . | CASSRQGHRYTF
TRBJ1-2 | TRBV7-9 | . | CASSLDRSTYGYTF
TRBJ2-1 | TRBV7-9 | once | CASIADEQFF
TRBJ1-2 | TRBV27 | . | CASSPPMTDNYGYTF
TRBJ2-3 | TRBV19 | . | CASSRAGSPDTQYF
TRBJ2-7 | TRBV7-9 | . | CASSLLAGDYEQYF
TRBJ2-2 | TRBV4-1 | . | CASSQGTGGWELFF
TRBJ1-1 | TRBV2 | . | CASSALGTEAFF
TRBJ2-5 | TRBV9 | . | CASSVVGDGQETQYF
TRBJ2-7 | TRBV5-5 | . | CASSSGTSWSNEQYF
TRBJ2-3 | TRBV7-2 | . | CASSDGTTSTDTQYF
TRBJ1-2 | TRBV6-5 | . | CASSPDTASGGYTF
TRBJ2-7 | TRBV5-1 | . | CASSSYRWRERYLGEQYF